This section outlines one T cell receptor beta chain sequence together with its context. What it binds is not known. The germline gene is not matched at one end of the junction; a read error may be the cause. This entry comes from a study of T-cell reconstitution after alpha-beta-depleted transplantation in children. Study findings and constraints: Most T-cell counts and diversity one year after the transplant came from T cells that were newly produced. Surviving recipient T cells and thymic progenitors produced the high day-60 TCRbeta diversity seen in some patients. As was reported, about two months after transplant, alpha-beta T cells came from several hundred expanded graft clones.

Unique molecular identifiers tagged the TCRbeta library. TCRdb processed the PCR reads anew with MiXCR; each CDR3 protein has one entry. The data hold some 120,000 distinct CDR3 sequences, with 10% to 13% observed a single time. CDR3 length equals 11 residues. From germline, CDR1 is LGHDT and CDR2 YNNKEL (reference sequence). The TCR comes from a boy aged 2 to 10 with acute lymphoblastic leukemia, due to receive a stem cell transplant. The specimen comprised PBMCs, sampled before TCRalphabeta/CD19-depleted stem cell transplant. V is TRBV3-1 and J is TRBJ1-1; D gene uncertain. The DNA for the CDR3 is TGTTCCAGCAGCCAATTGGGTGAAGCTTTCTTT. Protein sequence: CSSSQLGEAFF.